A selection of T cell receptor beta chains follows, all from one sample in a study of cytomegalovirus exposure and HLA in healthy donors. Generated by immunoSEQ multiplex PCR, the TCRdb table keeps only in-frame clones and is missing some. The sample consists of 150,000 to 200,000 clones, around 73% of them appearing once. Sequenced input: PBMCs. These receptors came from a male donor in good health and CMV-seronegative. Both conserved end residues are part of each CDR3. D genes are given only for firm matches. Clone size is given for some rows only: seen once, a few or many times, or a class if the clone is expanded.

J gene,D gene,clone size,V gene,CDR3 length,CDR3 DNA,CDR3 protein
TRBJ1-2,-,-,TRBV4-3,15,TGCGCCAGCAGCCGGAACGAACAGGGTTGGGTTGGCTACACCTTC,CASSRNEQGWVGYTF
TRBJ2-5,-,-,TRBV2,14,TGTGCCAGCAGTGAAGAACAGGGCCAAGAGACCCAGTACTTC,CASSEEQGQETQYF
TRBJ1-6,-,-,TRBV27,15,TGTGCCAGCAGTTTATCAGGGGGCTATAATTCACCCCTCCACTTT,CASSLSGGYNSPLHF
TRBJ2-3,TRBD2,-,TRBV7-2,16,TGTGCCAGCAGCTTGGGGACTAGCGGCCTCACAGATACGCAGTATTTT,CASSLGTSGLTDTQYF
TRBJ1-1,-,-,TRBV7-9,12,TGTGCCAGCACCCTATCTGCAAGTGAAGCTTTCTTT,CASTLSASEAFF
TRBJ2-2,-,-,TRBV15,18,TGTGCCACCAGCAGAGATCCGGGAGACAGGGCCTACACCGGGGAGCTGTTTTTT,CATSRDPGDRAYTGELFF
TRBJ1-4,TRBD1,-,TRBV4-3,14,TGCGCCAGCAGCCTCGGGACAGGGCATGAAAAACTGTTTTTT,CASSLGTGHEKLFF
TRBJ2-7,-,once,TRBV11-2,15,TGTGCCAGCAGCGGGAGTCGGGTATCTTCCTACGAGCAGTACTTC,CASSGSRVSSYEQYF
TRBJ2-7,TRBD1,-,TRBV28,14,TGTGCCAGCACCGAGGACAGGGGACCCTACGAGCAGTACTTC,CASTEDRGPYEQYF
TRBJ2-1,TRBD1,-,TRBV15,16,TGTGCCACCAGCAGAGGGGTCGTGACAGGGGTTGATGAGCAGTTCTTC,CATSRGVVTGVDEQFF
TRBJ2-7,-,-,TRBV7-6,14,TGTGCCAGCAGCCTCATGGGGCATCCCTACGAGCAGTACTTC,CASSLMGHPYEQYF
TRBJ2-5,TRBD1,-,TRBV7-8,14,TGTGCCAGCAGCTTCATCCCAGGGGGCGAGACCCAGTACTTC,CASSFIPGGETQYF
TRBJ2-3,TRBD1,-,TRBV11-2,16,TGTGCCAGCAGCTCCCTAGGGGGACAGGGCCCAGATACGCAGTATTTT,CASSSLGGQGPDTQYF
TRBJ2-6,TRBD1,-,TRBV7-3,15,TGTGCCAGCGGACAGGGCGGCTCTGGGGCCAACGGCCTGACTTTC,CASGQGGSGANGLTF
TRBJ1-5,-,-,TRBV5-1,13,TGCGCCAGCAGCTTGGGAGAGGAACAGCCCCAGCATTTT,CASSLGEEQPQHF
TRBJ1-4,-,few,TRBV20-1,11,TGCAGTGCTACGTCAGGGGAAAAACTGTTTTTT,CSATSGEKLFF
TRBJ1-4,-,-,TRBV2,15,TGTGCCAGCAGTCCCAGGGAAGTTGCTAATGAAAAACTGCTTTTT,CASSPREVANEKLLF
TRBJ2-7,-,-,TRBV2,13,TGTGCCAGCAGTGCCGACAGAATCTACGAGCAGTACTTC,CASSADRIYEQYF
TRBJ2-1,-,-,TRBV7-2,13,TGTGCCAGCAGCTTAGCGGGGGGGCATGAGCAGTTCTTC,CASSLAGGHEQFF
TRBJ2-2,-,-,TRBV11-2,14,TGTGCCAGCAGCTCGATCCGAGGTGACGGGGAGCTGTTTTTT,CASSSIRGDGELFF
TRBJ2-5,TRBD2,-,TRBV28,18,TGTGCCAGCAGTTTCTTCAGGCTAGCGGGAGGGCCGTCGGAGACCCAGTACTTC,CASSFFRLAGGPSETQYF
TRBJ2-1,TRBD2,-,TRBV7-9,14,TGTGCCAGCAGCCAACCGGGACTAGGGAATGAGCAGTTCTTC,CASSQPGLGNEQFF